This T cell receptor beta chain was obtained from a study of vaccination effects on CD4 cells after COVID-19. Background on the study: A density of over 1.5 million PBMC per well was used; these cells were cultured with about 10 IU/ml IL-2 and roughly 9.2 ug/ml peptides.

V lost 4 bases and J 2 bases, leaving 15 bases between the germline ends. Per germline, CDR1 SGHDT and CDR2 YYEEEE. The length of the CDR3 is 15 residues. Cultured cells yielded isolated CD4+ T cells after 10 to 11 days. Only in-frame clones appear in the TCRdb table, and some are missing; sequencing was by immunoSEQ multiplex PCR. The table lists more than 30,000 clones, around 70% of them singletons. As for this clone: Its matching antigen is unknown.

The TCR originated in a human donor who received a COVID-19 vaccine. The sample here was CD4+ T cells from PBMCs cultured without peptide, taken before COVID-19 vaccination. The chain employs TRBV5-6 and TRBJ2-5; TRBD2 might be the D (6 bases). The CDR3 nucleotides read TGTGCCAGCAGCCCGGCGGGGCAGCAGCAAGAGACCCAGTACTTC. This translates into CASSPAGQQQETQYF. The full variable domain, its missing parts supplied by reference TRBV5-6 and TRBJ2-5, is DAGVTQSPTHLIKTRGQQVTLRCSPKSGHDTVSWYQQALGQGPQFIFQYYEEEERQRGNFPDRFSGHQFPNYSSELNVNALLLGDSALYLCASSPAGQQQETQYFGPGTRLLVL.